This entry concerns a single T cell receptor (beta chain). Its specificity is not known. At the deep level, the assay was run. The authors distributed each subset's genomic DNA evenly over several immunoSEQ plates. Here immunoSEQ multiplex PCR was the method, and the copy in TCRdb shows in-frame clones only, minus some. The sample includes fewer than 700,000 clones, about 80% seen only once; the top ten take around 12%. Looked up from germline, CDR1 is LNHDA and CDR2 is SQIVND (reference sequence). Trimming stripped 10 bases from V and 0 bases from J, with 12 bases between. This CDR3 has 13 amino acids. This record belongs to a study of shared clonotypes between healthy human individuals. Study results and caveats: Depth of sequencing was expected to influence donor clonotype sharing.

Samples left unsorted employed some 95 million PBMCs for genomic DNA. The receptor's source is a woman in her thirties or forties in good health. Some clones in this sample may be carry-over from other donors' samples. Material for sequencing was PBMCs. The chain couples TRBV19 to TRBJ1-1; TRBD1 might be the D (6 bases). CDR3 amino acids: CATGGTLNTEAFF. The CDR3 DNA is TGTGCCACCGGGGGCACTTTGAACACTGAAGCTTTCTTT.